There are a few counts of the clone carrying this T cell receptor beta chain. Per the study methods: Using reference gene primer amplification, nucleated cell counts were estimated. Generated by immunoSEQ multiplex PCR, the TCRdb table keeps only in-frame clones and is missing some. V, J and clone size are those of that table, while D and trimming were read from the DNA. The profile shows around 250,000 clones, roughly 86% of them singletons. This record belongs to a study of blood T cell repertoires in COVID-19. Study-level information: COVID-19 samples from acute and convalescent phases originated in the United States, Italy and Spain.

V lost 3 bases to trimming and J lost 2 bases, with 9 bases between them. This CDR3 is 14 amino acids long. Germline CDR1 is SGHDT and CDR2 is YYEEEE. Material for sequencing was peripheral blood. The gene calls are TRBV5-6 and TRBJ2-1, with D possibly matching TRBD1 (6 bases). This sequence originates from a woman in her seventies with active or convalescent COVID-19. The CDR3 sequence: CASSSDSAYNEQFF. The CDR3 nucleotides read TGTGCCAGCAGCTCGGACAGTGCCTACAATGAGCAGTTCTTC. The full variable domain, its missing parts supplied by reference TRBV5-6 and TRBJ2-1, is DAGVTQSPTHLIKTRGQQVTLRCSPKSGHDTVSWYQQALGQGPQFIFQYYEEEERQRGNFPDRFSGHQFPNYSSELNVNALLLGDSALYLCASSSDSAYNEQFFGPGTRLTVL.